This T cell receptor beta chain was profiled in a study of cytomegalovirus exposure and HLA in healthy donors. Whole-study findings and limits: Most TCRs appeared rarely, but some public TCRs recurred in many donors.

Concerning this clone itself: No antigen is known for it.

Germline V lookup: CDR1 SGHVS, CDR2 FNYEAQ. Trimming removed 1 base from V and 0 bases from J; junction bases left unmatched: 8. The CDR3 sequence is 19 residues long. Method: immunoSEQ multiplex PCR; TCRdb's copy keeps in-frame clones and lacks some. The table includes under 300,000 clones, 90% detected once. A roughly 120-subject validation cohort, separate from the roughly 700-subject first cohort, supplied the donors. V is TRBV7-6 and J is TRBJ2-1; 11 bases are a match to TRBD2. The sample comprised PBMCs. The receptor's source is a woman aged 18-29 years in good health and CMV-seronegative. The chain's CDR3 is CASSLVWTSGRSSYNEQFF. CDR3 nucleotides: TGTGCCAGCAGCTTAGTTTGGACTAGCGGGCGGAGCTCCTACAATGAGCAGTTCTTC.